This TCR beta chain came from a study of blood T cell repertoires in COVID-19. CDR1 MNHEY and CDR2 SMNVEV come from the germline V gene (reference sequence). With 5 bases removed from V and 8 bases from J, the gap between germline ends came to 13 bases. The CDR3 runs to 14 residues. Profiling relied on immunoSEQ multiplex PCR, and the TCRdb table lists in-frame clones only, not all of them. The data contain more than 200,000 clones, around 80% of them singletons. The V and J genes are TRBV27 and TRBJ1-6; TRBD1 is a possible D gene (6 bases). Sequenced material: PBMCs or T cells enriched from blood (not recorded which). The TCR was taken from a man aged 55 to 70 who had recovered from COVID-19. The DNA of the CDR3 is TGTGCCAGCAGTGTGGACAGAAGTGATTCACCCCTCCACTTT. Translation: CASSVDRSDSPLHF.